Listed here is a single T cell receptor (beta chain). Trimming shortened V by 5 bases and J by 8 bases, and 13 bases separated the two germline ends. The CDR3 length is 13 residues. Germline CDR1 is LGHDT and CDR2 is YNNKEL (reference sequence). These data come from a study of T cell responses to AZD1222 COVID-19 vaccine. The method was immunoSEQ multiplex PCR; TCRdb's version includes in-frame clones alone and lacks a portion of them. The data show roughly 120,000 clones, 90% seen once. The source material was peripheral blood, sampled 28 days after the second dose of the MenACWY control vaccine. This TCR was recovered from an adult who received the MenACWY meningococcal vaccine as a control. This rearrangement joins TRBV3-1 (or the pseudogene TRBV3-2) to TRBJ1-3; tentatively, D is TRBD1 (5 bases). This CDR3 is CASSSYGGDTIYF. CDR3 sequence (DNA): TGTGCCAGCAGCTCTTATGGGGGGGACACCATATATTTT.